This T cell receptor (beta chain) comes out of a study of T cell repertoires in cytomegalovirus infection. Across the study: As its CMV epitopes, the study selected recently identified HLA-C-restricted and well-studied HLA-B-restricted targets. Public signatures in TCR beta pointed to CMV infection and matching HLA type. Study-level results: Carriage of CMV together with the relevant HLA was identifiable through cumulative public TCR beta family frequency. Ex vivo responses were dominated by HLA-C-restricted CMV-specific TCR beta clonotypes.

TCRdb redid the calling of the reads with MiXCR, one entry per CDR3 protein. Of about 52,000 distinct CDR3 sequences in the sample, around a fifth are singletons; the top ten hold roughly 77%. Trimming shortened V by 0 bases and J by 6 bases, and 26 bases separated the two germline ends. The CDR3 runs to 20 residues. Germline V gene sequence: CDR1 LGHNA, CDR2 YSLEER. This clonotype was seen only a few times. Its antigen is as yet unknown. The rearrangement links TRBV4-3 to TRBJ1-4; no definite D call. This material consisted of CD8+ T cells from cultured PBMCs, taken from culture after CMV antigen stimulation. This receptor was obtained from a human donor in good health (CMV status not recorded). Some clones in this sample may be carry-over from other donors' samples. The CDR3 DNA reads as TGCGCCAGCAGCCAAGATTCAGAGATCACGGCTCGGACGGGAGATGAAAAACTGTTTTTT. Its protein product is CASSQDSEITARTGDEKLFF.